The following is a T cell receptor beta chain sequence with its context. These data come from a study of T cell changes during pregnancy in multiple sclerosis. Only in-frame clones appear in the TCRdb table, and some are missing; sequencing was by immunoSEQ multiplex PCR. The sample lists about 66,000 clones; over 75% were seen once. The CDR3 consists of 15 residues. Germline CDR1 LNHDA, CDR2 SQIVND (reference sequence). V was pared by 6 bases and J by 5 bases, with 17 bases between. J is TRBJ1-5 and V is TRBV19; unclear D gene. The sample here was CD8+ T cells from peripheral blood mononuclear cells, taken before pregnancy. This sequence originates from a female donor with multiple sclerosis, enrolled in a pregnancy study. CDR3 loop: CASRLDDGLHQPQHF. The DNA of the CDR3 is TGTGCCAGTAGACTCGACGACGGACTTCATCAGCCCCAGCATTTT.